This T cell receptor beta chain was retrieved from a study of T-cell memory formation after mild COVID-19. The study, taken as a whole, reports: There were some responding clones in pre-infection memory, which suggested that cross-reactive memory had joined.

This clonotype was counted a few times. Its cognate antigen is unknown. TCRdb reprocessed the 5' RACE reads via MiXCR and lists one record per CDR3 protein. This table has fewer than 140,000 distinct CDR3 sequences, under 15% appearing once. Per the germline V gene, CDR1 is MDHEN and CDR2 is SYDVKM. Trimming cost V 5 bases and J 0 bases; bases outside gene matches: 5. The length of the CDR3 is 15 residues. Input material: PBMCs or a T cell subset sorted from them (not recorded which). The chain couples TRBV28 to TRBJ2-7; 9 nucleotides match TRBD2. This sequence was found in an adult woman who had mild COVID-19 (a few samples of this study predate the infection). Cell type and time point are not known. DNA for the CDR3: TGTGCCAGCAGTGCGAGCGGGAGGACCTCCTACGAGCAGTACTTC. Translated: CASSASGRTSYEQYF.